The clone carrying this T cell receptor beta chain was seen many times. Clones were sequenced by immunoSEQ multiplex PCR, and TCRdb holds only the in-frame ones, with some missing. The sample lists roughly 100,000 clones; over 80% were seen once. This sample was included in a study of blood T cell repertoires in COVID-19. Germline V gene sequence: CDR1 LGHNA, CDR2 YSLEER. V lost 4 bases and J lost 7; bases outside the gene matches: 9. The CDR3 is 15 residues long. The sequenced material came from peripheral blood. V is TRBV4-3 and J is TRBJ1-4; 7 bases are shared with TRBD1. The source is a woman over 75 with active or convalescent COVID-19. The CDR3 reads CASSLETGWGEKLFF. Written as DNA, the CDR3 is TGCGCCAGCAGCCTCGAGACAGGGTGGGGTGAAAAACTGTTTTTT.